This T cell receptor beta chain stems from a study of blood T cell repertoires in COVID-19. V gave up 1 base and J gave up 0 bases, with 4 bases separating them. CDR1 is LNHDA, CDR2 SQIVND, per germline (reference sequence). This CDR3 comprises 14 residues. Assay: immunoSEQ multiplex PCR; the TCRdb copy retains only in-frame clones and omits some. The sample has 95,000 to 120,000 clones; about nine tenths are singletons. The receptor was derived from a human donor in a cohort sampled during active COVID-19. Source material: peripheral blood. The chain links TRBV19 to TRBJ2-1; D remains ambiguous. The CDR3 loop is CASSIAGSYNEQFF. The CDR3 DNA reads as TGTGCCAGTAGTATAGCGGGCTCCTACAATGAGCAGTTCTTC.